Detailed here is one T cell receptor beta chain. Its antigen is still unknown. This specimen comes from a study of shared clonotypes between healthy human individuals. Study as a whole: Per donor, CD8 memory used one plate, CD8 naive used two, CD4 memory used three and CD4 naive used three.

Each replicate PCR on the sorted subsets used about 0.2 ug DNA (approximately 27,000 T cell genomes). Sequencing used immunoSEQ multiplex PCR; TCRdb keeps in-frame clones, though not all of them. The sample lists about 2.5 million clones, 92% seen once, with more than 0.35% in the top ten. Findings and caveats of the study: Shared across several donors were roughly 4.7% of the naive CD4 clonotypes. Though the depth was large, rarefaction showed that sorted-subset sequencing was incomplete.

The receptor comes from a man between 18 and 35 years old in good health. Some clones in this sample may be carry-over from other donors' samples. Sample: naive CD4+ T cells from PBMCs. Subset indicated: CD45RA+ positively selected.

The CDR3 sequence: CASSPNRGTGGRQPQHF. The CDR3 DNA follows: TGTGCCAGCAGTCCAAATAGGGGGACAGGGGGCCGGCAGCCCCAGCATTTT. The genes are TRBV28 and TRBJ1-5, with 12 bases matching TRBD1. CDR1 MDHEN and CDR2 SYDVKM come from the germline V gene. This CDR3 is built from 17 residues. Losses at the gene ends were 5 bases for V and 7 bases for J; bases not matched to a gene: 12. Using reference TRBV28 and TRBJ1-5 for the parts outside the CDR3, the full variable domain is DVKVTQSSRYLVKRTGEKVFLECVQDMDHENMFWYRQDPGLGLRLIYFSYDVKMKEKGDIPEGYSVSREKKERFSLILESASTNQTSMYLCASSPNRGTGGRQPQHFGDGTRLSIL.